The clone carrying this T cell receptor (beta chain) was seen a handful of times. The antigen is undetermined. This record comes from a study of beta chain features in type 1 diabetes. Study observations and caveats: All four CD4+ subsets from Type 1 diabetes patients carried moderately but significantly shorter TCRB CDR3s.

Expressed TCRB transcripts got sequenced, as all isolated RNA was reverse transcribed. Produced via immunoSEQ multiplex PCR; TCRdb's table is partial and in-frame only. In the table there are more than 95,000 clones, approximately 30% of which are singletons. Trimming pared 2 bases from V and 4 bases from J, leaving 12 bases between. This CDR3 contains 15 residues. From germline, CDR1 is KGHSH and CDR2 LQKENI. The sample consisted of central memory CD4+ T cells from blood. The chain combines TRBV18 with TRBJ2-1; D not resolved. This sequence was found in a woman aged 18 to 35 with type 1 diabetes. CDR3 DNA sequence: TGTGCCAGCTCACCATCCGGTGTTGGTTACAATGAGCAGTTCTTC. It is translated as CASSPSGVGYNEQFF.